Shown below are 28 T cell receptor beta chains from a single sample sequenced in a study of cytomegalovirus exposure and HLA in healthy donors. The assay was immunoSEQ multiplex PCR, and TCRdb's table has in-frame clones only and misses some. The sample holds roughly 150,000 clones; 88% are singletons and the top ten take 2.5% to 3%. The specimen sequenced was PBMCs. The origin of the receptors is a man between 18 and 35 years old in good health and CMV-seronegative.

J is TRBJ2-1 and V is TRBV5-1; D gene ambiguous. Germline V gene sequence: CDR1 SGHRS, CDR2 YFSETQ. The CDR3 is 14 residues long. V shed 4 bases and J shed 4 bases, with 12 bases lying between them. The CDR3 DNA is TGCGCCAGCAGCCCGGTGTCCGGGTACAATGAGCAGTTCTTC. Protein: CASSPVSGYNEQFF.

This chain connects TRBV6-4 to TRBJ2-5; D remains unclear. The CDR3 contains 13 residues. Deletions cut 3 bases from V and 2 bases from J, with 7 bases between. Germline lookup yields CDR1 MRHNA and CDR2 SNTAGT. CDR3 nucleotides: TGTGCCAGCAGTGAATCAGGACAAGAGACCCAGTACTTC. It encodes CASSESGQETQYF.

This rearrangement joins TRBV5-4 to TRBJ2-1; 14 bases align to TRBD2. Germline CDR1 and CDR2: SGHNT and YYREEE (reference sequence). V lost 4 bases to trimming and J lost 4 bases; unmatched junction nucleotides: 4. CDR3 length: 16 residues. CDR3 in amino acids: CASSPGLAGAYNEQFF. The CDR3 nucleotides are TGTGCCAGCAGCCCGGGACTAGCGGGGGCTTACAATGAGCAGTTCTTC.

CDR3 residues: CASSPTSASTETQYF. CDR3 bases: TGTGCCAGCAGCCCGACTAGCGCTTCCACCGAGACCCAGTACTTC. The chain joins TRBV6-5 to TRBJ2-5, with 8 bases fitting TRBD2. V shed 6 bases, J shed 5 bases, and the junction held 11 bases outside the gene matches. Germline CDR1 reads MNHEY; CDR2 reads SVGAGI. CDR3 length: 15 amino acids.

The chain uses TRBV4-1 and TRBJ2-1, with 9 bases identical to TRBD2. Looked up from germline, CDR1 is MGHRA and CDR2 is YSYEKL. Trimming took 4 bases from V and 5 from J; bases not matched to a gene: 6. The CDR3 runs 15 residues. The CDR3 nucleotides read TGCGCCAGCAGCCGGGCGGGAGGGCCCGACAATGAGCAGTTCTTC. Its translation is CASSRAGGPDNEQFF.

The chain joins TRBV19 to TRBJ2-5; 8 nucleotides line up with TRBD2. Germline assignment: CDR1 LNHDA and CDR2 SQIVND (reference sequence). With 1 base clipped from V and 4 bases from J, the junction kept 11 bases outside the gene matches. The CDR3 consists of 17 residues. CDR3 residues: CASSIAVKRGWGETQYF. Here the CDR3 DNA reads TGTGCCAGTAGTATAGCGGTGAAGCGGGGGTGGGGAGAGACCCAGTACTTC.

In DNA, the CDR3 is TGCGCCAGCAGCCGCTCGGGGCCCAGCGGGCATTACAATGAGCAGTTCTTC. Protein: CASSRSGPSGHYNEQFF. This chain connects TRBV4-3 to TRBJ2-1; tentatively, D is TRBD2 (6 bases). Trimming shortened V by 4 bases and J by 4 bases, and 20 bases separated the two germline ends. Germline assignment: CDR1 LGHNA and CDR2 YSLEER. The CDR3 runs 17 residues.

The CDR3 DNA is TGTGCCAGCAGCTTAACACAGGGGGCTTACGAGCAGTACTTC. This gives the protein CASSLTQGAYEQYF. The genes are TRBV7-2 and TRBJ2-7; 9 positions match TRBD1. Germline CDR1 reads SGHTA; CDR2 reads FQGNSA. With V trimmed by 2 bases and J by 4 bases, 3 bases remained unmatched. CDR3 length equals 14 residues.

The chain's CDR3 is CASSLEGAGTDTQYF. In nucleotides, the CDR3 is TGTGCCAGCAGCCTAGAGGGGGCTGGCACAGATACGCAGTATTTT. The chain links TRBV6-5 to TRBJ2-3; TRBD1 agrees at 7 bases. This CDR3 has 15 residues. Germline trimming cut 6 bases from V and 1 base from J; bases unmatched to any gene: 7. Germline V lookup: CDR1 MNHEY, CDR2 SVGAGI.

The table lists this clone with a count of one. This rearrangement joins TRBV6-6 to TRBJ2-2, with a possible D match to TRBD1 (6 bases). The CDR3 is 15 amino acids. Germline lookup yields CDR1 MNHNY and CDR2 SVGAGI (reference sequence). V gave up 5 bases and J gave up 6 bases, with 16 bases separating them. This CDR3 reads CASSHRVLESGELFF. DNA of the CDR3: TGTGCCAGCAGTCACAGGGTTCTAGAGTCCGGGGAGCTGTTTTTT.

The chain is built from TRBV5-1 and TRBJ2-2; 13 bases line up with TRBD2. This CDR3 comprises 18 residues. Trimming took 3 bases from V and 0 from J; bases not matched to a gene: 5. Germline V gene sequence: CDR1 SGHRS, CDR2 YFSETQ. CDR3 amino acids: CASSYRTSGSPNTGELFF. The CDR3 nucleotides read TGCGCCAGCAGCTATCGGACTAGCGGGAGTCCGAACACCGGGGAGCTGTTTTTT.

The V call is TRBV28, the J call TRBJ1-1; D remains unclear. The CDR3 runs to 14 residues. Germline V gene lookup returns CDR1 MDHEN and CDR2 SYDVKM. V lost 3 bases, J lost 0 bases, and 8 bases lay in between. CDR3 protein: CASSFRLMNTEAFF. The CDR3, as DNA: TGTGCCAGCAGTTTTAGACTCATGAACACTGAAGCTTTCTTT.

V gene TRBV11-1 combines with J gene TRBJ2-3; 8 bases align to TRBD2. The CDR3 runs 16 residues. The V gene's germline CDR1 is SGHAT and CDR2 FQDESV (reference sequence). V shed 1 base and J 7 bases; nucleotides not matched to a gene: 10. The CDR3 DNA sequence: TGTGCCAGCAGCTTAGGTCGGACTACGGGAGGGAATACGCAGTATTTT. Residues: CASSLGRTTGGNTQYF.

V usage is TRBV7-2 and J usage is TRBJ2-1; 8 nucleotides align to TRBD2. CDR3 length equals 15 residues. The V gene end was trimmed by 1 base and the J gene end by 9 bases; junction bases not matched to a gene: 8. Germline-derived CDR1 and CDR2 are SGHTA and FQGNSA. The CDR3 spells CASSLGYSGKGEQFF. CDR3 nucleotide sequence: TGTGCCAGCAGCTTAGGCTATAGCGGGAAGGGTGAGCAGTTCTTC.

In this sample, this clone turned up once. J is TRBJ1-3 and V is TRBV6-5; 7 bases fit TRBD1. V dropped 6 bases and J dropped 4; count of bases not matched to a gene: 6. The CDR3 covers 14 residues. From germline, CDR1 is MNHEY and CDR2 SVGAGI. The CDR3 loop reads CASSRDRAGNTIYF. Here the CDR3 DNA reads TGTGCCAGCAGCCGCGACAGGGCGGGAAACACCATATATTTT.

This sequence joins TRBV5-6 and TRBJ1-5; D perhaps matches TRBD1 (6 bases). The germline gives CDR1 SGHDT, CDR2 YYEEEE. V lost 3 bases, J lost 9 bases, and 22 bases lay in between. The CDR3 runs 16 residues. CDR3 sequence (DNA): TGTGCCAGCAGCTGGGGGGGCGGGACGGAGAGTCTGCCCCAGCATTTT. As protein: CASSWGGGTESLPQHF.

This rearrangement joins TRBV6-6 to TRBJ2-2; 12 bases align to TRBD2. CDR3 size: 16 residues. CDR1 and CDR2 (germline): MNHNY, SVGAGI (reference sequence). Trimming cost V 5 bases and J 5 bases; bases outside gene matches: 6. The CDR3 DNA follows: TGTGCCAGCAGTAACCTAGCGGGGGGGTTTACCGGGGAGCTGTTTTTT. Amino acid sequence: CASSNLAGGFTGELFF.

The count of this clone is one. The rearrangement links TRBV4-3 to TRBJ1-5, with 7 bases lining up with TRBD1. The V gene end was trimmed by 4 bases and the J gene end by 7 bases; junction bases not matched to a gene: 7. Per germline, CDR1 LGHNA and CDR2 YSLEER. The CDR3 has 14 residues. CDR3 sequence reads: CASSLILGGQPQHF. The DNA of the CDR3 is TGCGCCAGCAGCCTAATTCTAGGGGGCCAGCCCCAGCATTTT.

This clone was recorded a few times. This chain uses TRBV11-2 with TRBJ2-3; the D is unclear. Germline V gene lookup returns CDR1 SGHAT and CDR2 FQNNGV. Trimming pared 0 bases from V and 9 bases from J, leaving 7 bases between. The CDR3 totals 12 residues. CDR3 protein: CASSLEASTQYF. The CDR3 coding sequence is TGTGCCAGCAGCTTAGAAGCGAGCACGCAGTATTTT.

The CDR3 bases are TGTGCCAGCAGCAACCTAGCGGGAGGAGGTAGTGAGCAGTTCTTC. Its translation is CASSNLAGGGSEQFF. This chain joins TRBV2 and TRBJ2-1, with 11 bases matching TRBD2. The CDR3 covers 15 residues. V was clipped by 6 bases and J by 9 bases; unmatched bases: 10. Germline V lookup: CDR1 SNHLY, CDR2 FYNNEI. Drawing the rest from reference TRBV2 and TRBJ2-1, the complete variable domain is EPEVTQTPSHQVTQMGQEVILRCVPISNHLYFYWYRQILGQKVEFLVSFYNNEISEKSEIFDDQFSVERPDGSNFTLKIRSTKLEDSAMYFCASSNLAGGGSEQFFGPGTRLTVL.

The chain has TRBV29-1 and TRBJ1-2, with TRBD1 identical over 9 bases. J was trimmed by 8 bases and V by 7 bases; bases with no gene match: 11. The CDR3 loop spans 13 amino acids. Germline CDR1 and CDR2: SQVTM and ANQGSEA. The CDR3 nucleotides are TGCAGCGCCGCAACAGGGGGCGCGGGGGGCTACACCTTC. This gives the protein CSAATGGAGGYTF.

This clone was seen just once. V gene TRBV27 combines with J gene TRBJ2-4; 7 bases fit TRBD1. The germline gives CDR1 MNHEY, CDR2 SMNVEV (reference sequence). The ends lost 11 bases at V and 3 bases at J; junction bases unmatched: 7. The CDR3 has 13 residues. The CDR3 loop is CAADREGKNIQYF. The DNA for the CDR3 is TGTGCCGCCGACAGGGAAGGCAAAAACATTCAGTACTTC.

The V gene is TRBV6-6, the J gene TRBJ1-2; 10 bases align to TRBD1. The germline V gene encodes CDR1 MNHNY and CDR2 SVGAGI (reference sequence). The CDR3 sequence is 14 residues long. V gave up 2 bases and J gave up 6 bases; unmatched junction bases: 3. CDR3: CASSYAGTGDGYTF. Here the CDR3 DNA reads TGTGCCAGCAGTTACGCCGGGACAGGGGATGGCTACACCTTC.

The gene calls are TRBV27 and TRBJ2-3; 14 bases line up with TRBD2. CDR1 MNHEY and CDR2 SMNVEV come from the germline V gene (reference sequence). This CDR3 has 15 amino acids. V was clipped by 5 bases and J by 4 bases; unmatched bases: 2. CDR3 sequence: CASSRLAGGPDTQYF. CDR3 DNA: TGTGCCAGCAGTCGACTAGCGGGGGGGCCAGATACGCAGTATTTT.

V and J are TRBV5-4 and TRBJ2-2; 9 bases are a match to TRBD1. V was pared by 4 bases and J by 6 bases, with 7 bases of the junction left unmatched. This CDR3 is 15 amino acids long. Per germline, CDR1 SGHNT and CDR2 YYREEE (reference sequence). CDR3 in amino acids: CASSRGQGGSGELFF. CDR3 nucleotides: TGTGCCAGCAGCCGGGGACAGGGCGGTTCCGGGGAGCTGTTTTTT.

This chain links TRBV11-2 with TRBJ1-2, with D unresolved. V dropped 5 bases and J dropped 4 bases, with 20 bases sitting between them. This CDR3 has 16 amino acids. Per the germline V gene, CDR1 is SGHAT and CDR2 is FQNNGV. CDR3 nucleotides: TGTGCCAGCAGCCCACGGAGAGGGCCGATGGGCTATGGCTACACCTTC. Protein: CASSPRRGPMGYGYTF.

This clone appeared a few times. The chain joins TRBV6-5 to TRBJ2-5; 11 nucleotides line up with TRBD2. V shed 6 bases, J shed 4 bases, and the junction held 7 bases outside the gene matches. The germline V gene encodes CDR1 MNHEY and CDR2 SVGAGI. The CDR3 has 15 amino acids. The CDR3 DNA reads TGTGCCAGCAGCCCTTCCACTAGCGGGGGAGAGACCCAGTACTTC. It encodes CASSPSTSGGETQYF.

This chain links TRBV7-8 with TRBJ2-4; no clear D. Germline V lookup: CDR1 SGHVS, CDR2 FQNEAQ. The CDR3 runs to 16 residues. Trimming shortened V by 5 bases and J by 4 bases, and 18 bases separated the two germline ends. CDR3 in amino acids: CASSPRERSTKNIQYF. The CDR3, as DNA: TGTGCCAGCAGCCCCCGAGAGAGGTCAACTAAAAACATTCAGTACTTC.